This T cell receptor (beta chain) was sequenced during a study of shared clonotypes between healthy human individuals. Across the study: Per donor, three plates held CD4 naive cells, three held CD4 memory, two held CD8 naive and one held CD8 memory.

When replicate PCRs were run on sorted subsets, they used around 0.2 ug DNA, tens of thousands of T cell genomes. Using immunoSEQ multiplex PCR, the repertoire was profiled, and TCRdb retains in-frame clones only, with some absent. Counted here are 2,500,000 or so clones, roughly 93% occurring once; the ten biggest clones make up around 0.4%. The V and J ends lost 5 bases and 4 bases, in that order; junction bases with no gene match: 7. In germline, CDR1 is SGHRS, CDR2 YFSETQ. The CDR3 spans 15 residues. This chain connects TRBV5-1 to TRBJ2-1, with 9 nucleotides matching TRBD2. The sequence came from a man in his late teens or twenties in good health. Some clones in this sample may be carry-over from other donors' samples. Material: naive CD4+ T cells from PBMCs. Subset here: CD45RA+ positively selected. CDR3: CASRPTSGLYNEQFF. The CDR3 region has the DNA TGCGCCAGCAGGCCCACTAGCGGGTTATACAATGAGCAGTTCTTC.